A single sample is the source of the 14 T cell receptor beta chains below, sequenced in a study of blood T cell repertoires in COVID-19. TCRdb keeps only in-frame clones here, not all; method: immunoSEQ multiplex PCR. The sample lists about 340,000 clones; 70% to 90% were seen once. Material: peripheral blood. The receptors derive from a woman aged 60-75 years with COVID-19, enrolled during active disease.

The J gene is TRBJ1-5, the V gene TRBV5-6, with D possibly matching TRBD1 (5 bases). Trimming pared 0 bases from V and 0 bases from J, leaving 10 bases between. The CDR3 covers 16 residues. The germline V gene encodes CDR1 SGHDT and CDR2 YYEEEE. The CDR3 DNA sequence: TGTGCCAGCAGCTTGGGACAGACCTATAGCAATCAGCCCCAGCATTTT. Amino acids: CASSLGQTYSNQPQHF.

The chain employs TRBV6-5 and TRBJ1-2; the match to TRBD1 covers 10 bases. V shed 6 bases and J 7 bases; nucleotides not matched to a gene: 5. The CDR3 has 13 amino acids. From germline, CDR1 is MNHEY and CDR2 SVGAGI. The CDR3 loop is CASRSTGGLGYTF. CDR3 in DNA: TGTGCCAGCAGATCGACAGGGGGCCTTGGCTACACCTTC.

J is TRBJ1-1 and V is TRBV3-1 (or the pseudogene TRBV3-2); TRBD1 aligns across 8 bases. Per germline, CDR1 LGHDT and CDR2 YNNKEL (reference sequence). The CDR3 spans 14 residues. V shed 4 bases, J shed 10 bases, and the junction held 11 bases outside the gene matches. CDR3 amino acids: CASSRNTQGARAFF. CDR3 in DNA: TGTGCCAGCAGCCGCAACACCCAGGGGGCGCGAGCTTTCTTT.

DNA for the CDR3: TGCGCCAGCAGCTACCCTAGCGGGGGAGCTCGGTTAGAGACCCAGTACTTC. Protein product: CASSYPSGGARLETQYF. The V call is TRBV5-1, the J call TRBJ2-5, with 10 bases matching TRBD2. The germline gives CDR1 SGHRS, CDR2 YFSETQ. The CDR3 is 17 amino acids. With V trimmed by 3 bases and J by 4 bases, 12 bases remained unmatched.

The genes are TRBV11-3 and TRBJ2-4; maybe TRBD1 (6 bases). Germline loops: CDR1 SGHNT, CDR2 YENEEA. The germline V and J ends were trimmed by 4 bases and 8 bases, with 18 bases remaining between them. CDR3 length: 15 amino acids. DNA of the CDR3: TGTGCCAGCAGCTCTTTGGGGGACAACGGTTACATTCAGTACTTC. It codes for CASSSLGDNGYIQYF.

This chain joins TRBV30 and TRBJ1-5; D unresolved. This CDR3 has 14 amino acids. The germline CDR1 and CDR2 sequences are GTSNPN and SVGIG (reference sequence). Deletions cut 5 bases from V and 5 bases from J, with 16 bases between. In DNA form, the CDR3 reads TGTGCCTGGGCAGATGGGAGGAGCCATCAGCCCCAGCATTTT. Its translation is CAWADGRSHQPQHF.

This clone came up a few times. The chain joins TRBV29-1 to TRBJ2-7, with 7 bases fitting TRBD1. The CDR3 loop spans 15 amino acids. Unmatched junction bases numbered 8, after V lost 1 base and J lost 2 bases. CDR1 is SQVTM, CDR2 ANQGSEA, per germline. The CDR3 region has the DNA TGCAGCGTTGAAGGGCAGGACAGGAACACCTACGAGCAGTACTTC. This codes for CSVEGQDRNTYEQYF.

The CDR3: CAWSRLSMNTEAFF. CDR3 in DNA: TGTGCCTGGAGCCGGTTGAGCATGAACACTGAAGCTTTCTTT. The rearrangement joins TRBV30 to TRBJ1-1; D gene uncertain. CDR3 length: 14 residues. Germline-derived CDR1 and CDR2 are GTSNPN and SVGIG (reference sequence). V shed 3 bases and J shed 0 bases, with 11 bases lying between them.

The chain recombines TRBV5-8 with TRBJ2-5, with 11 bases lining up with TRBD2. The V and J ends lost 2 bases and 2 bases, in that order; junction bases with no gene match: 5. The CDR3 runs 16 residues. The germline CDR1 and CDR2 sequences are SGHTS and YDEGEE. CDR3 DNA: TGTGCCAGCAGCTTTAGCGGGGGGGCCGGACAAGAGACCCAGTACTTC. This gives the protein CASSFSGGAGQETQYF.

The rearrangement uses TRBV6-4 and TRBJ1-1; 11 nucleotides align to TRBD1. Per germline, CDR1 MRHNA and CDR2 SNTAGT. The CDR3 consists of 14 residues. Losses at the gene ends were 5 bases for V and 5 bases for J; bases not matched to a gene: 4. The CDR3 nucleotides read TGTGCCAGCAGTCCGGACAGGGGGCTTACTGAAGCTTTCTTT. As protein: CASSPDRGLTEAFF.

The CDR3 sequence is CASSQEPPARVSPLHF. CDR3 DNA sequence: TGCGCCAGCAGCCAAGAGCCCCCGGCCAGGGTATCACCCCTCCACTTT. The genes are TRBV4-3 and TRBJ1-6; tentatively, D is TRBD1 (5 bases). The V gene lost 0 bases and the J gene lost 10 bases, with 16 bases spanning the gap. The CDR3 runs 16 residues. Germline values: CDR1 LGHNA, CDR2 YSLEER.

This chain links TRBV7-3 with TRBJ2-5, with 15 bases aligning to TRBD2. The CDR3 totals 18 residues. The ends lost 4 bases at V and 2 bases at J; junction bases unmatched: 8. Germline loops: CDR1 SGHTA, CDR2 FQGTGA. The CDR3 loop reads CASSSGTSGGIRQETQYF. CDR3 nucleotide sequence: TGTGCCAGCAGCTCCGGGACTAGCGGGGGGATCCGACAAGAGACCCAGTACTTC.

This clone was counted a single time. The CDR3 sequence: CASRQRGEETQYF. CDR3 DNA sequence: TGTGCCAGCCGTCAGCGGGGAGAAGAGACCCAGTACTTC. The chain uses TRBV21-1 and TRBJ2-5; the listed D gene, TRBD2, was not tested against the DNA. TRBV21-1 is recorded as a pseudogene. The CDR3 has 13 amino acids.

The V and J genes are TRBV6-5 and TRBJ1-6; TRBD1 aligns across 10 bases. V dropped 5 bases and J dropped 7; count of bases not matched to a gene: 5. The germline V gene encodes CDR1 MNHEY and CDR2 SVGAGI. The CDR3 is 15 amino acids. The CDR3 nucleotides read TGTGCCAGCAGTAACCGGGACAGGGGAAATTCACCCCTCCACTTT. This sequence encodes CASSNRDRGNSPLHF.